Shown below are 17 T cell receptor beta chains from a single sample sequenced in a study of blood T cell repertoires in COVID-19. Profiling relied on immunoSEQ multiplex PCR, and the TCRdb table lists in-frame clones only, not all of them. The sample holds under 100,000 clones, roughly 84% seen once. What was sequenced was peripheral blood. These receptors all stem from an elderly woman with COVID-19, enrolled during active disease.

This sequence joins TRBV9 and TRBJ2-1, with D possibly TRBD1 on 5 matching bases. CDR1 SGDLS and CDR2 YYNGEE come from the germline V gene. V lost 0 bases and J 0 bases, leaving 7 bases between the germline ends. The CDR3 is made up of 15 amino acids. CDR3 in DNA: TGTGCCAGCAGCGTAGAGGGGTACTCCTACAATGAGCAGTTCTTC. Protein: CASSVEGYSYNEQFF.

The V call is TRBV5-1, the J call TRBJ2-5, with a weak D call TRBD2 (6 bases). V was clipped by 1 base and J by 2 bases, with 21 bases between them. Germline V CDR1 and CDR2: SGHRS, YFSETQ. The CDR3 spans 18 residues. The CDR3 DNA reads TGCGCCAGCAGCTTGAAACCAACATTCCTAGCGAGACAAGAGACCCAGTACTTC. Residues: CASSLKPTFLARQETQYF. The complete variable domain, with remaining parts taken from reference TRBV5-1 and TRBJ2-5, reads KAGVTQTPRYLIKTRGQQVTLSCSPISGHRSVSWYQQTPGQGLQFLFEYFSETQRNKGNFPGRFSGRQFSNSRSEMNVSTLELGDSALYLCASSLKPTFLARQETQYFGPGTRLLVL.

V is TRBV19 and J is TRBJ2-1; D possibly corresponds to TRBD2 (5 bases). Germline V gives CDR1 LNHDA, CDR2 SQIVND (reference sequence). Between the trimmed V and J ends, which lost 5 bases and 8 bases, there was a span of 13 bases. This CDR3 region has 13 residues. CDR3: CASSPLASHEQFF. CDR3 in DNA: TGTGCCAGTAGTCCGCTGGCTAGCCATGAGCAGTTCTTC.

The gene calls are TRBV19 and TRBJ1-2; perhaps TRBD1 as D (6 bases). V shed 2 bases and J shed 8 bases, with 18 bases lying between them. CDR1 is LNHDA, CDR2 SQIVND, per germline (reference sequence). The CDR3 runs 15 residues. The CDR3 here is CASSISGSQGRGYTF. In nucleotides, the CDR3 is TGTGCCAGTAGTATATCGGGATCACAGGGACGCGGCTACACCTTC.

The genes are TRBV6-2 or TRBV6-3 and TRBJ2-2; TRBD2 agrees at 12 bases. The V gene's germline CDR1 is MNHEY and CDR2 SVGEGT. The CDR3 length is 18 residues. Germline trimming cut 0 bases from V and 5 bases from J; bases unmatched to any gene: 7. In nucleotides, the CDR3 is TGTGCCAGCAGTTACTCGAGACTAGCGGGGGTCCGGACCGGGGAGCTGTTTTTT. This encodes CASSYSRLAGVRTGELFF.

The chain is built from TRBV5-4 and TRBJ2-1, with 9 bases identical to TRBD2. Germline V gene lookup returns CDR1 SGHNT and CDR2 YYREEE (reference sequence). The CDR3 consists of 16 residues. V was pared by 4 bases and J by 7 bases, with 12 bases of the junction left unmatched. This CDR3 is CASSEDGSGGPNEQFF. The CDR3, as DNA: TGTGCCAGCAGCGAGGATGGGAGCGGGGGGCCGAATGAGCAGTTCTTC. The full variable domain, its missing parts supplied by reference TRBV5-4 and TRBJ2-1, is ETGVTQSPTHLIKTRGQQVTLRCSSQSGHNTVSWYQQALGQGPQFIFQYYREEENGRGNFPPRFSGLQFPNYSSELNVNALELDDSALYLCASSEDGSGGPNEQFFGPGTRLTVL.

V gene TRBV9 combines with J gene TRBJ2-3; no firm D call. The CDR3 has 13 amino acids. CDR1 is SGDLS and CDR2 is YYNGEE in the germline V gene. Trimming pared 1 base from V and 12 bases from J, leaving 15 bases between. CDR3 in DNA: TGTGCCAGCAGCGTACTAGGTCTAAGTGAACAGTATTTT. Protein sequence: CASSVLGLSEQYF.

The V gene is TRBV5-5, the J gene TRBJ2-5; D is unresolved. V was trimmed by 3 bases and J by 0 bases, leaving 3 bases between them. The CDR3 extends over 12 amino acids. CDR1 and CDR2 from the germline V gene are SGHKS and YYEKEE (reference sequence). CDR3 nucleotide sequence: TGTGCCAGCAGCTCGTACCAAGAGACCCAGTACTTC. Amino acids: CASSSYQETQYF.

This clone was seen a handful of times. The CDR3, as DNA: TGTGCCAGTAGTACGTCACAGGAGATGAACACTGAAGCTTTCTTT. It translates to CASSTSQEMNTEAFF. The chain couples TRBV19 to TRBJ1-1; TRBD1 might be the D (5 bases). The CDR3 is 15 amino acids. V lost 4 bases and J 0 bases, leaving 12 bases between the germline ends. Germline V gives CDR1 LNHDA, CDR2 SQIVND (reference sequence).

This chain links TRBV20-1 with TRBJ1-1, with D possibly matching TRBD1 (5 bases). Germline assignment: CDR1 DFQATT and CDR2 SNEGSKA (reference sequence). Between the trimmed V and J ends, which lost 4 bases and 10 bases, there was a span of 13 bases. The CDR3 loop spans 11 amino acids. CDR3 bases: TGCAGTGCTAAACCCTGGGGCGGAGCTTTCTTT. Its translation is CSAKPWGGAFF.

CDR3 loop: CARSLGGPGREDEKLFF. CDR3 coding DNA: TGTGCCAGAAGCTTGGGGGGCCCTGGCAGGGAGGATGAAAAACTGTTTTTT. The chain uses TRBV5-3 and TRBJ1-4, with a tentative D call TRBD1 (5 bases). TRBV5-3 is sorted into the ORF group, with uncertain function. The CDR3 covers 17 residues. Trimming stripped 0 bases from V and 6 bases from J, with 18 bases between.

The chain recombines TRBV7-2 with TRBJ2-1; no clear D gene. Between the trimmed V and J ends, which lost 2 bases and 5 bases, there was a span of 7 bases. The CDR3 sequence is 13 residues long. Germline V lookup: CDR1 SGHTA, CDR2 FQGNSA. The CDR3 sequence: CASSLRLHNEQFF. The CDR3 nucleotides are TGTGCCAGCAGCTTAAGACTTCACAATGAGCAGTTCTTC.

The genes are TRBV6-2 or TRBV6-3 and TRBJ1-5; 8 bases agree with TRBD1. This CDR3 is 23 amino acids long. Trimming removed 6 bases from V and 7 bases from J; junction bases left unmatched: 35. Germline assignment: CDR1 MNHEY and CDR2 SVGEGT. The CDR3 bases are TGTGCCAGCAGCCAAAGAGACAGGGGACAGAACCCAACACGTCTTTTATACCGCCAGCCCCAGCATTTT. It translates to CASSQRDRGQNPTRLLYRQPQHF.

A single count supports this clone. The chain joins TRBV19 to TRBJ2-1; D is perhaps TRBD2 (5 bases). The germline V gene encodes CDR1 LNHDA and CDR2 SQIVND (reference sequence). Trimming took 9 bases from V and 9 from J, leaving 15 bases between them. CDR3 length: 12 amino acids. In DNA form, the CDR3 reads TGTGCCAGCCGGTATCGACGGGGTGAGCAGTTCTTC. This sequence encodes CASRYRRGEQFF.

CDR3 DNA: TGTGCCAGTAGTATAGATTTGGGACTTAAAGCTTTCTTT. Protein product: CASSIDLGLKAFF. The rearrangement links TRBV19 to TRBJ1-1; the D gene is possibly TRBD1 (5 bases). Trimming removed 0 bases from V and 9 bases from J, with 11 bases in between. The CDR3 contains 13 residues. From germline, CDR1 is LNHDA and CDR2 SQIVND (reference sequence).

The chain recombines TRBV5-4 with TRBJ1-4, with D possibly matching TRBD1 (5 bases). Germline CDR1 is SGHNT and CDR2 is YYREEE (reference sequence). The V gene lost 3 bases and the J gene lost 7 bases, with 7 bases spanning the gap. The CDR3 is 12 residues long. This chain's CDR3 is CASSSGGEKLFF. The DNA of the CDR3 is TGTGCCAGCAGCTCGGGGGGTGAAAAACTGTTTTTT.

CDR3: CASSYRSDTRNIQYF. For the CDR3, the DNA is TGTGCCAGCAGCTATCGATCCGACACTCGGAACATTCAGTACTTC. The chain has TRBV27 and TRBJ2-4, with D unclear. Germline lookup yields CDR1 MNHEY and CDR2 SMNVEV (reference sequence). This CDR3 has 15 amino acids. With 6 bases removed from V and 7 bases from J, the gap between germline ends came to 19 bases.